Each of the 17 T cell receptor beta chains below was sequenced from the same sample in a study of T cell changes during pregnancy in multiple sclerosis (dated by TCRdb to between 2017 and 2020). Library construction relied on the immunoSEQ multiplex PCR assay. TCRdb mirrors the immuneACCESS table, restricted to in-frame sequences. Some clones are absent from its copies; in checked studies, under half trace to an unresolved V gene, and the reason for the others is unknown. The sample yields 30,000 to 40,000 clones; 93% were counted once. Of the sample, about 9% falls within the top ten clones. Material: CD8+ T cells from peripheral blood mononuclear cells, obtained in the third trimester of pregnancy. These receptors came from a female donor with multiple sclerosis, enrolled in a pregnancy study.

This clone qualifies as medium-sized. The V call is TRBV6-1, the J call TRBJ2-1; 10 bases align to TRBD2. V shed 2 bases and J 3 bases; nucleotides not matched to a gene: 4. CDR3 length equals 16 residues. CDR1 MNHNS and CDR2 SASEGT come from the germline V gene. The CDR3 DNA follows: TGTGCCAGCAGTGAAAGTAGCGGGGGGATCTACAATGAGCAGTTCTTC. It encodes CASSESSGGIYNEQFF.

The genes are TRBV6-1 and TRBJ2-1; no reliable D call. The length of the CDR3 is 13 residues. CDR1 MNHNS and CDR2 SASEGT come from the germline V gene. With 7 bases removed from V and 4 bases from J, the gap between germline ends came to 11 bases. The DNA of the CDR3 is TGTGCCAGCAACCTTGCCGAGTACAATGAGCAGTTCTTC. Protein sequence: CASNLAEYNEQFF.

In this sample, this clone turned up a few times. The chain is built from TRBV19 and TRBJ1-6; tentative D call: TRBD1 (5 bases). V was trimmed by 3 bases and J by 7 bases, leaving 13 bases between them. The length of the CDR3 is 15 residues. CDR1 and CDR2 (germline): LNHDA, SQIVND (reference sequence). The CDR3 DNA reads TGTGCCAGTAGTATTGAGGCAGGGATGAATTCACCCCTCCACTTT. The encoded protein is CASSIEAGMNSPLHF.

CDR3 DNA: TGTGCCAGCAGCTCGAGACAGCGCCCCGCCGAAGGGGAGCTGTTTTTT. Amino acid sequence: CASSSRQRPAEGELFF. The chain recombines TRBV11-3 with TRBJ2-2, with D possibly being TRBD1 (5 bases). The CDR3 totals 16 residues. With 4 bases removed from V and 8 bases from J, the gap between germline ends came to 20 bases. CDR1 is SGHNT and CDR2 is YENEEA in the germline V gene.

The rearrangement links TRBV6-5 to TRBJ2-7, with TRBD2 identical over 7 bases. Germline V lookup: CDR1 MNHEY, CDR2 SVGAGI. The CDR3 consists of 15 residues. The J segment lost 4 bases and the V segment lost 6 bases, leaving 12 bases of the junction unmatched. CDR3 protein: CASRPISGEGYEQYF. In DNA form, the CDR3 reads TGTGCCAGCAGGCCTATAAGCGGGGAGGGTTACGAGCAGTACTTC.

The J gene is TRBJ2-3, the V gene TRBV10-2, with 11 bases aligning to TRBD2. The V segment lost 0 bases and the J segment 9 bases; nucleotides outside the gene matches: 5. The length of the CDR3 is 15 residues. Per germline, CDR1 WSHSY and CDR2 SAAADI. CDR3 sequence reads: CASSESGSGGATQYF. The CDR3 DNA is TGCGCCAGCAGTGAGTCGGGTAGCGGGGGGGCCACGCAGTATTTT.

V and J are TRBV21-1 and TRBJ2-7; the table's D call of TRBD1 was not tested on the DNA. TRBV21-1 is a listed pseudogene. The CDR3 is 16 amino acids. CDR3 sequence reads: CASSKDPTGNLGEQYF. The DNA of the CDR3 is TGTGCCAGCAGCAAAGACCCGACAGGGAACCTCGGAGAGCAGTACTTC.

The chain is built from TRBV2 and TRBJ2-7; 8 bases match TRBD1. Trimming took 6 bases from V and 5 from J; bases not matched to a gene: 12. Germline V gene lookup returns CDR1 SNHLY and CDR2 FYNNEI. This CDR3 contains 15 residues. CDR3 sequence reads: CASRPQGARGDEQYF. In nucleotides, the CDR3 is TGTGCCAGCAGGCCGCAGGGGGCGAGGGGGGACGAGCAGTACTTC.

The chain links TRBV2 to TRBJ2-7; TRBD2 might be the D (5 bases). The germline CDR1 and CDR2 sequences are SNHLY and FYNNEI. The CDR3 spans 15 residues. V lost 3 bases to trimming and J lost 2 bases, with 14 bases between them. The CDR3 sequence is CASSDRAAGTYEQYF. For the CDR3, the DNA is TGTGCCAGCAGTGATCGGGCAGCCGGGACCTACGAGCAGTACTTC.

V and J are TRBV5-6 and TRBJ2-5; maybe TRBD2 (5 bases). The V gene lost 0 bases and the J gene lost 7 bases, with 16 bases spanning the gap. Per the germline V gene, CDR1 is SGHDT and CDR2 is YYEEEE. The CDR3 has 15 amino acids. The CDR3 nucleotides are TGTGCCAGCAGCTTGGCCGCGGGTTACGAGATGACCCAGTACTTC. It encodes CASSLAAGYEMTQYF.

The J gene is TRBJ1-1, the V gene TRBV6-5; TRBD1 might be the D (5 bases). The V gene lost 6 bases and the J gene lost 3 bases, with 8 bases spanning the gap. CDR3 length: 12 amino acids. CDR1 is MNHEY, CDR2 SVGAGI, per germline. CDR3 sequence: CASRGGDTEAFF. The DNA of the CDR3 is TGTGCCAGCAGGGGGGGGGACACTGAAGCTTTCTTT.

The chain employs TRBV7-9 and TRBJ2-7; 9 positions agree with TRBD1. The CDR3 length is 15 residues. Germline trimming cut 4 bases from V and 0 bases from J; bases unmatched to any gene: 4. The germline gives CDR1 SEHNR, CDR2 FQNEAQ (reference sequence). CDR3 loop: CASSSQGAYSYEQYF. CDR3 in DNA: TGTGCCAGCAGCTCACAGGGGGCGTACTCCTACGAGCAGTACTTC. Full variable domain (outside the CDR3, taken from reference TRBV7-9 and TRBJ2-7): DTGVSQNPRHKITKRGQNVTFRCDPISEHNRLYWYRQTLGQGPEFLTYFQNEAQLEKSRLLSDRFSAERPKGSFSTLEIQRTEQGDSAMYLCASSSQGAYSYEQYFGPGTRLTVT.

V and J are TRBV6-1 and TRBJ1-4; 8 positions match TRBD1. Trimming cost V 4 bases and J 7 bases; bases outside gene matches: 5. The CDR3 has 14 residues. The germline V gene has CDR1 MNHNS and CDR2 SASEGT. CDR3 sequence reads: CASSAGQDPEKLFF. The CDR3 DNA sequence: TGTGCCAGCAGTGCGGGACAGGACCCTGAAAAACTGTTTTTT.

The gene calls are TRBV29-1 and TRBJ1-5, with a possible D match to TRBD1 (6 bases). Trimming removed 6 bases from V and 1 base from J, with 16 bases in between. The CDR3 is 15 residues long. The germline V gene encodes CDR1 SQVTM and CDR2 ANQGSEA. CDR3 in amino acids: CSVDTGKASNQPQHF. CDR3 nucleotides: TGCAGCGTAGATACAGGGAAGGCGAGCAATCAGCCCCAGCATTTT. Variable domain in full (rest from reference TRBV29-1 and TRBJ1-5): SAVISQKPSRDICQRGTSLTIQCQVDSQVTMMFWYRQQPGQSLTLIATANQGSEATYESGFVIDKFPISRPNLTFSTLTVSNMSPEDSSIYLCSVDTGKASNQPQHFGDGTRLSIL.

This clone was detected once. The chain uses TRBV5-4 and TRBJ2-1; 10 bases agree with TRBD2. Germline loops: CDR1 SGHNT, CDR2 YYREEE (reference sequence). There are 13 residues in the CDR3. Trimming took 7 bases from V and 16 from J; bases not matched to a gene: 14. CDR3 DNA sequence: TGTGCCAGCGTAGACCCCAGCGGGGGGGCCCAATTCTTC. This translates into CASVDPSGGAQFF.

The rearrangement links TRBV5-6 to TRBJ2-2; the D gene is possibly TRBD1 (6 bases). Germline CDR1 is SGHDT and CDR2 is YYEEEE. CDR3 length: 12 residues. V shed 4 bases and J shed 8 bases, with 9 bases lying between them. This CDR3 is CASSVQGGELFF. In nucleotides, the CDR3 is TGTGCCAGCAGCGTACAGGGTGGGGAGCTGTTTTTT.

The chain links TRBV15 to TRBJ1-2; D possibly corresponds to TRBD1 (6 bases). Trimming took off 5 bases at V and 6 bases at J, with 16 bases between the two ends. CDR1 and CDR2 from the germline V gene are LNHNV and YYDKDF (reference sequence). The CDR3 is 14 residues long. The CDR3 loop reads CATSQVQGDDGYTF. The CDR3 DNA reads TGTGCCACCAGCCAAGTACAGGGAGATGATGGCTACACCTTC.